The next 23 T cell receptor beta chains were all read from a single sample in a study of blood T cell repertoires in COVID-19. The table came from immunoSEQ multiplex PCR; TCRdb's copy has only in-frame clones and leaves some out. Of roughly 350,000 clones in the sample, more than 90% were seen once. Sequences were obtained from PBMCs or T cells enriched from blood (not recorded which). These receptors originate from a woman aged 25 to 45 who had recovered from COVID-19.

This rearrangement joins TRBV20-1 to TRBJ2-7; TRBD1 might be the D (5 bases). The CDR3 covers 10 residues. Germline values: CDR1 DFQATT, CDR2 SNEGSKA (reference sequence). The CDR3 nucleotides are TGCAGGGGGCCCCTCTACGAGCAGTACTTC. As protein: CRGPLYEQYF.

This clone was counted a single time. The rearrangement links TRBV7-3 to TRBJ2-1; 10 bases are a match to TRBD2. This CDR3 has 16 residues. J gave up 7 bases and V 2 bases, and 8 bases lay outside the gene matches. The germline gives CDR1 SGHTA, CDR2 FQGTGA. The CDR3 protein is CASSLGASGSGNEQFF. CDR3 DNA: TGTGCCAGCAGCTTAGGGGCTAGCGGGAGCGGTAATGAGCAGTTCTTC.

The chain employs TRBV29-1 and TRBJ2-7, with 8 nucleotides matching TRBD1. The germline V gene has CDR1 SQVTM and CDR2 ANQGSEA. V gave up 3 bases and J gave up 6 bases; unmatched junction bases: 4. The CDR3 is 12 amino acids. The CDR3 loop is CSVDRTGSEQYF. DNA for the CDR3: TGCAGCGTTGATAGGACAGGGAGCGAGCAGTACTTC.

The chain combines TRBV2 with TRBJ1-2; maybe TRBD1 (6 bases). The CDR3 covers 13 residues. The ends were cut back, 8 bases at V and 8 bases at J, with 18 bases in the middle. Per the germline V gene, CDR1 is SNHLY and CDR2 is FYNNEI. CDR3 nucleotides: TGTGCCAGCCGTACACTACAGGGTGAAGGCTACACCTTC. This gives the protein CASRTLQGEGYTF.

The chain has TRBV29-1 and TRBJ1-1, with TRBD1 identical over 7 bases. Germline lookup yields CDR1 SQVTM and CDR2 ANQGSEA. The J segment lost 1 base and the V segment lost 6 bases, leaving 5 bases of the junction unmatched. The CDR3 is 13 residues long. CDR3 protein: CSVAGQRNTEAFF. As DNA, the CDR3 is TGCAGCGTCGCGGGACAGAGGAACACTGAAGCTTTCTTT.

The chain uses TRBV5-1 and TRBJ2-6; 7 bases match TRBD1. J gave up 2 bases and V 1 base, and 0 bases lay outside the gene matches. This CDR3 contains 15 residues. Germline values: CDR1 SGHRS, CDR2 YFSETQ. The CDR3 here is CASSLQGAGANVLTF. CDR3 sequence (DNA): TGCGCCAGCAGCTTGCAGGGGGCTGGGGCCAACGTCCTGACTTTC.

The rearrangement links TRBV7-9 to TRBJ1-2; 8 nucleotides line up with TRBD1. V lost 1 base and J lost 8; bases outside the gene matches: 6. The CDR3 loop spans 14 amino acids. Germline V gene sequence: CDR1 SEHNR, CDR2 FQNEAQ (reference sequence). Here the CDR3 reads CASSLGDRREGYTF. Here the CDR3 DNA reads TGTGCCAGCAGCTTAGGGGACAGGCGTGAGGGCTACACCTTC.

The chain uses TRBV9 and TRBJ2-2; TRBD1 agrees at 8 bases. The CDR3 runs 14 residues. The germline gives CDR1 SGDLS, CDR2 YYNGEE. The V and J ends lost 3 bases and 6 bases, in that order; junction bases with no gene match: 4. CDR3 nucleotide sequence: TGTGCCAGCAGCGGGACAGGGTTTTCCGGGGAGCTGTTTTTT. Translated, it gives CASSGTGFSGELFF.

The rearrangement uses TRBV6-5 and TRBJ2-7, with 10 bases fitting TRBD1. Trimming at V came to 2 bases and at J to 4 bases, leaving 5 bases not matched to a gene. The germline V gene encodes CDR1 MNHEY and CDR2 SVGAGI. The length of the CDR3 is 15 residues. The CDR3 DNA is TGTGCCAGCAGTTACGTAGGACAGGGGGGATACGAGCAGTACTTC. Its translation is CASSYVGQGGYEQYF.

V gene TRBV4-2 combines with J gene TRBJ1-4; D may be TRBD1 (5 bases). There are 16 residues in the CDR3. Looked up from germline, CDR1 is LGHNA and CDR2 is YNFKEQ. Trimming removed 0 bases at V and 8 bases at J, with 16 bases between. DNA of the CDR3: TGTGCCAGCAGCCAAGAAAGGGGCCGAGTAAGGGAAAAACTGTTTTTT. Encoded protein: CASSQERGRVREKLFF.

This clone was seen a handful of times. The rearrangement links TRBV7-6 to TRBJ2-5; D is ambiguous. This CDR3 has 11 amino acids. Trimming shortened V by 2 bases and J by 5 bases, and 3 bases separated the two germline ends. Germline lookup yields CDR1 SGHVS and CDR2 FNYEAQ. The CDR3, as DNA: TGTGCCAGCAGCTTACAGGAGACCCAGTACTTC. Translation gives CASSLQETQYF. The entire variable domain, with the rest obtained from reference TRBV7-6 and TRBJ2-5, is as follows: GAGVSQSPRYKVTKRGQDVALRCDPISGHVSLYWYRQALGQGPEFLTYFNYEAQQDKSGLPNDRFSAERPEGSISTLTIQRTEQRDSAMYRCASSLQETQYFGPGTRLLVL.

The chain links TRBV10-3 to TRBJ1-2; tentatively, D is TRBD1 (6 bases). The CDR3 consists of 15 residues. The germline V gene has CDR1 ENHRY and CDR2 SYGVKD. V was trimmed by 3 bases and J by 1 base, leaving 12 bases between them. The chain's CDR3 is CAISEDLQGNYGYTF. CDR3 nucleotides: TGTGCCATCAGTGAAGACTTACAGGGTAACTATGGCTACACCTTC.

This CDR3 reads CASSVAVLGTGNTGELFF. The CDR3 DNA reads as TGTGCCAGCAGCGTAGCCGTTCTTGGGACAGGAAACACCGGGGAGCTGTTTTTT. The chain joins TRBV9 to TRBJ2-2, with 8 bases identical to TRBD1. The V gene end was trimmed by 0 bases and the J gene end by 2 bases; junction bases not matched to a gene: 9. CDR3 length equals 18 residues. CDR1 is SGDLS, CDR2 YYNGEE, per germline.

The V gene is TRBV7-2, the J gene TRBJ1-2, with D perhaps TRBD1 (6 bases). The CDR3 has 16 residues. V was cut by 5 bases and J by 0 bases, with 16 bases left in between. From germline, CDR1 is SGHTA and CDR2 FQGNSA. CDR3 residues: CASSPPGVTTNYGYTF. As DNA, the CDR3 is TGTGCCAGCAGCCCCCCAGGGGTCACCACTAACTATGGCTACACCTTC.

The chain links TRBV5-6 to TRBJ2-5, with TRBD2 identical over 7 bases. Germline trimming cut 0 bases from V and 3 bases from J; bases unmatched to any gene: 2. Germline V gene lookup returns CDR1 SGHDT and CDR2 YYEEEE. This CDR3 is 14 amino acids long. DNA for the CDR3: TGTGCCAGCAGCTTGGCCGGGACTAAAGAGACCCAGTACTTC. Its translation: CASSLAGTKETQYF.

V and J are TRBV12-1 and TRBJ1-5; no check of the table's D call, TRBD1, against the DNA was made. TRBV12-1 is reported as a pseudogene. CDR3 length: 17 amino acids. CDR3 loop: CASRPRQSPRGNQPQHF. The CDR3 nucleotides read TGTGCCAGCAGACCTAGACAGTCGCCCAGGGGCAATCAGCCCCAGCATTTT.

This sequence joins TRBV28 and TRBJ1-2; the match to TRBD1 covers 9 bases. The V and J ends lost 3 bases and 7 bases, in that order; junction bases with no gene match: 12. The CDR3 consists of 16 residues. Germline lookup yields CDR1 MDHEN and CDR2 SYDVKM. Here the CDR3 DNA reads TGTGCCAGCAGTTTCACAGGGGGCAAATTCTTAGGTGGCTACACCTTC. Translated, it gives CASSFTGGKFLGGYTF.

This clone appeared a few times. The V call is TRBV5-1, the J call TRBJ2-7; 9 bases align to TRBD1. With 0 bases clipped from V and 0 bases from J, the junction kept 7 bases outside the gene matches. The germline V gene encodes CDR1 SGHRS and CDR2 YFSETQ. The CDR3 has 17 residues. This CDR3 is CASSLGTGAESSYEQYF. The CDR3 DNA is TGCGCCAGCAGCTTGGGGACAGGGGCCGAGAGCTCCTACGAGCAGTACTTC.

This chain links TRBV6-5 with TRBJ1-2, with 7 bases identical to TRBD1. The junction had 12 bases not matched to a gene; V was cut back by 2 bases and J by 6 bases. The germline CDR1 and CDR2 sequences are MNHEY and SVGAGI. The length of the CDR3 is 16 residues. The DNA for the CDR3 is TGTGCCAGCAGTTACGGCGGGACAGCGTCGCTGGATGGCTACACCTTC. As protein: CASSYGGTASLDGYTF.

This chain connects TRBV28 to TRBJ1-2, with TRBD1 matching 11 bases. The J segment lost 8 bases and the V segment lost 6 bases, leaving 5 bases of the junction unmatched. The CDR3 runs to 13 residues. Germline V CDR1 and CDR2: MDHEN, SYDVKM. CDR3 DNA: TGTGCCAGCAGACCGGGACAGGGGGGCGGCTACACCTTC. This encodes CASRPGQGGGYTF.

The chain uses TRBV4-3 and TRBJ2-7; maybe TRBD2 (5 bases). Germline V gene data show CDR1 as LGHNA and CDR2 as YSLEER. This CDR3 contains 15 residues. V was pared by 1 base and J by 0 bases, with 10 bases between. For the CDR3, the DNA is TGCGCCAGCAGCCAAGTGCTAGCCAGCTCCTACGAGCAGTACTTC. It codes for CASSQVLASSYEQYF.

The CDR3 sequence: CASSQRGNQPQHF. The CDR3 DNA reads as TGTGCCAGCAGCCAACGCGGTAATCAGCCCCAGCATTTT. The chain links TRBV3-1 (or the pseudogene TRBV3-2) to TRBJ1-5; no firm D call. This CDR3 is 13 amino acids long. V lost 2 bases, J lost 4 bases, and 6 bases lay in between. The V gene's germline CDR1 is LGHDT and CDR2 YNNKEL (reference sequence).

The rearrangement joins TRBV19 to TRBJ2-7; 8 bases align to TRBD2. Germline CDR1 is LNHDA and CDR2 is SQIVND (reference sequence). This CDR3 region has 14 residues. V lost 1 base and J lost 6; bases outside the gene matches: 5. The CDR3 region has the DNA TGTGCCAGTAGTATAGGAGCGGGAGTTCGCGAGCAGTACTTC. It encodes CASSIGAGVREQYF.